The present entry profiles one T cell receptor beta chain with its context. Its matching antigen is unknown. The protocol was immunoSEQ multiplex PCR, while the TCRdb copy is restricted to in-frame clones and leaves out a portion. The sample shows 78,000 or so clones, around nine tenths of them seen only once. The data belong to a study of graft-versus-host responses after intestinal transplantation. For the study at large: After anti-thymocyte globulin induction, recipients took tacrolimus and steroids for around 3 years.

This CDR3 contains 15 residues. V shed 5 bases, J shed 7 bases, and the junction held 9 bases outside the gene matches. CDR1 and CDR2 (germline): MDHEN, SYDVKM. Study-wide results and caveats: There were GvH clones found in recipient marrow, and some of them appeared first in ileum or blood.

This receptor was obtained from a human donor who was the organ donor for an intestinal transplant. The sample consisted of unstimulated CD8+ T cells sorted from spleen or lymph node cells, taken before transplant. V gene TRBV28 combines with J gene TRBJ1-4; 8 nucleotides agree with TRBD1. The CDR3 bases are TGTGCCAGCAGTCTTTGGACAGGGCCAATTGAAAAACTGTTTTTT. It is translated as CASSLWTGPIEKLFF.